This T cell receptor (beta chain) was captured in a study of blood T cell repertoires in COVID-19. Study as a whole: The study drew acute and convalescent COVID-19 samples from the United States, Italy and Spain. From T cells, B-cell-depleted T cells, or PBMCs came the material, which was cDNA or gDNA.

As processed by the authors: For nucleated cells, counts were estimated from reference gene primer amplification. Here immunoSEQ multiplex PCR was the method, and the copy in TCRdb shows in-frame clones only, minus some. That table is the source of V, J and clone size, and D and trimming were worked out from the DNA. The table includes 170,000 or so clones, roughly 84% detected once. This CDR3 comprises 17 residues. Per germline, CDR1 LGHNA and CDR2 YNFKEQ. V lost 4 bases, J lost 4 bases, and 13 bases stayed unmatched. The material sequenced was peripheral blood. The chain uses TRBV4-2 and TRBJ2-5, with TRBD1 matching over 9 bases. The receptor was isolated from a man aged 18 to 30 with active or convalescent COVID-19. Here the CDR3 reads CASSPLGGQGFSETQYF. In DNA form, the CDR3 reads TGTGCCAGCAGCCCCCTCGGGGGACAGGGATTTTCAGAGACCCAGTACTTC.